This TCR beta chain was recorded in a study of response to subunit inactivated influenza vaccine. This clonotype was counted many times. Its antigen is as yet unknown. V lost 6 bases and J lost 2; bases outside the gene matches: 9. This CDR3 has 16 amino acids. General study findings and limits: Authors suggested few new T cells are recruited by each seasonal influenza vaccination.

MiXCR, applied by TCRdb to the RT-PCR reads, yields one record per CDR3 protein. The sample yields approximately 700,000 distinct CDR3 sequences, around 14% seen once. This specimen consisted of PBMCs from blood, obtained around 15 days before vaccination. The genes are TRBV12-3 or TRBV12-4 and TRBJ2-1, with TRBD1 identical over 8 bases. The receptor was derived from a man aged 45-65 years who received an inactivated influenza vaccine. CDR3 sequence: CASSPHRTGPYNEQFF. The CDR3 nucleotides read TGTGCCAGCAGCCCTCATAGGACAGGGCCCTACAATGAGCAGTTCTTC.